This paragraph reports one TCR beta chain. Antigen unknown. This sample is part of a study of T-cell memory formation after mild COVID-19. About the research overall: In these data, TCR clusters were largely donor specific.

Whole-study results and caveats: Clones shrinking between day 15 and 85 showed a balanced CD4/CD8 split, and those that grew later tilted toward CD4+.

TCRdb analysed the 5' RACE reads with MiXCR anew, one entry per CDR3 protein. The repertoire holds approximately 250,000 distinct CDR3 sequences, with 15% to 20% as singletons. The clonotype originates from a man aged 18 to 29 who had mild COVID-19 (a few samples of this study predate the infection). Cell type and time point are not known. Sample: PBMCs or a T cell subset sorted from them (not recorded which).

CDR3: CASSVLAGGSTSYTDTQYF. In nucleotides, the CDR3 is TGTGCCAGCAGCGTGCTAGCGGGGGGCTCTACCTCGTACACAGATACGCAGTATTTT. The V call is TRBV5-6, the J call TRBJ2-3; 11 nucleotides line up with TRBD2. Unmatched junction bases numbered 15, after V lost 4 bases and J lost 2 bases. The CDR3 has 19 residues. The V gene's germline CDR1 is SGHDT and CDR2 YYEEEE.